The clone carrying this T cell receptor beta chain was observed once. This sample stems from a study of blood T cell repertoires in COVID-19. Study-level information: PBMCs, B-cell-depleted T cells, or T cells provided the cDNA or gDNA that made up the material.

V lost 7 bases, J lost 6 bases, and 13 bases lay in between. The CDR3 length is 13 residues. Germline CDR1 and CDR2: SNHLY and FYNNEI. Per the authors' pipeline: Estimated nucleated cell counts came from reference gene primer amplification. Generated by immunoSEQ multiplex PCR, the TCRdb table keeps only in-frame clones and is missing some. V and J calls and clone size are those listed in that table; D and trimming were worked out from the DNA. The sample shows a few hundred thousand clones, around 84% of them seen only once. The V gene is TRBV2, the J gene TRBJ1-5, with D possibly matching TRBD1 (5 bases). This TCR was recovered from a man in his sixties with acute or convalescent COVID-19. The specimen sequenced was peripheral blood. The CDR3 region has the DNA TGTGCCAGCACGCTAGGAGGGACTCAGCCCCAGCATTTT. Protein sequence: CASTLGGTQPQHF.